This T cell receptor beta chain was identified during a study of CD8+CD57+ T cells in acquired aplastic anemia. Whole-study findings and limits: Significance was not reached for CD8+ Simpson's diversity between patients and controls.

This clonotype came up once. Antigen: not known. The template used for profiling TCR beta VDJ and CDR3 was genomic DNA. Using its own MiXCR run on the reads, TCRdb lists one record per CDR3 protein. The sample carries some 150,000 distinct CDR3 sequences, 40% to 50% recorded once. Sequenced patients had shown CD8+CD57+ cell expansion by flow cytometry. The CDR3 length is 15 residues. CDR1 is SGHDN and CDR2 is FVKESK in the germline V gene. The V and J ends lost 4 bases and 6 bases, in that order; junction bases with no gene match: 8. This TCR was recovered from a human donor with aplastic anemia. This rearrangement joins TRBV14 to TRBJ2-2, with 7 bases that match TRBD2. Material: sorted CD4+, CD8+, or CD8+CD57+ T cells (not recorded which) from PBMCs. The CDR3 protein is CASSRLRGEAGELFF. The CDR3 DNA sequence: TGTGCCAGCAGCCGCCTCCGGGGGGAAGCCGGGGAGCTGTTTTTT.